The 14 T cell receptor beta chains given below trace back to one sample, sequenced in a study of Ad26.COV2.S vaccination and SARS-CoV-2 variants. Stated treatment: about 20 received Ad26.COV2.S at low or high dose, single or two shots; a few received placebo; per-sample allocation not given. All samples were drawn on day 63, counting from the first vaccine or placebo injection. The protocol was immunoSEQ multiplex PCR, while the TCRdb copy is restricted to in-frame clones and leaves out a portion. The sample comprises more than 300,000 clones, around 84% of which are singletons, and around 1.9% rests with the top ten. Here the sequenced sample was peripheral blood, taken in a trial of Ad26.COV2.S vaccine versus placebo. Every receptor here comes from a person between 18 and 60 years old who received the Ad26.COV2.S COVID-19 vaccine or a placebo.

The chain uses TRBV21-1 and TRBJ2-7. TRBV21-1 is shown as a pseudogene. This CDR3 is 13 amino acids long. CDR3 nucleotide sequence: TGTGCCAGCACTGGGGACGGCGGCTACGAGCAGTACTTC. This sequence encodes CASTGDGGYEQYF.

This clone was seen once. The gene calls are TRBV18 and TRBJ1-6; D is perhaps TRBD1 (6 bases). Trimming took off 3 bases at V and 1 base at J, with 22 bases between the two ends. This CDR3 is built from 20 residues. CDR1 is KGHSH and CDR2 is LQKENI in the germline V gene. The CDR3 nucleotides are TGTGCCAGCTCACCTACACCACTAAGGTCTACAGGGTCCTATAATTCACCCCTCCACTTT. The encoded protein is CASSPTPLRSTGSYNSPLHF.

The chain employs TRBV10-3 and TRBJ2-1; TRBD2 matches 12 bases. Germline loops: CDR1 ENHRY, CDR2 SYGVKD. With 10 bases clipped from V and 7 bases from J, the junction kept 5 bases outside the gene matches. This CDR3 comprises 13 residues. This chain's CDR3 is CATGLAGSNEQFF. Here the CDR3 DNA reads TGTGCCACGGGACTAGCGGGTTCTAATGAGCAGTTCTTC.

The gene calls are TRBV14 and TRBJ1-2; unclear D gene. The V gene's germline CDR1 is SGHDN and CDR2 FVKESK. Deletions cut 8 bases from V and 6 bases from J, with 16 bases between. The CDR3 is made up of 13 amino acids. The CDR3 DNA is TGTGCCAGCTCTCGGGAAGGGTTGCATGGCTACACCTTC. Encoded protein: CASSREGLHGYTF.

The rearrangement links TRBV27 to TRBJ2-2; tentatively, D is TRBD1 or TRBD2 (6 bases each). V was cut by 2 bases and J by 8 bases, with 9 bases left in between. The CDR3 length is 13 residues. Germline V gene lookup returns CDR1 MNHEY and CDR2 SMNVEV (reference sequence). CDR3: CASSLRGAGELFF. The CDR3, as DNA: TGTGCCAGCAGTTTAAGGGGGGCTGGGGAGCTGTTTTTT.

CDR3 coding DNA: TGCGCCAGCAGCCAAGATCGTATGGGGTTCTCAGCCGGGGAGCTGTTTTTT. Translation: CASSQDRMGFSAGELFF. V usage is TRBV4-3 and J usage is TRBJ2-2; D remains unclear. The CDR3 is made up of 17 amino acids. With 0 bases removed from V and 6 bases from J, the gap between germline ends came to 17 bases. Germline loops: CDR1 LGHNA, CDR2 YSLEER.

The chain is built from TRBV6-1 and TRBJ1-6, with 10 bases fitting TRBD1. The CDR3 contains 16 residues. Germline V gene lookup returns CDR1 MNHNS and CDR2 SASEGT. V lost 0 bases, J lost 9 bases, and 5 bases stayed unmatched. The CDR3 sequence is CASSEARWTGGSPLHF. In DNA form, the CDR3 reads TGTGCCAGCAGTGAAGCGCGATGGACAGGGGGTTCACCCCTCCACTTT.

The chain couples TRBV5-6 to TRBJ1-4; 7 nucleotides agree with TRBD1. Germline values: CDR1 SGHDT, CDR2 YYEEEE. The junction had 11 bases not matched to a gene; V was cut back by 1 base and J by 5 bases. The CDR3 consists of 17 residues. Here the CDR3 reads CASSLLFRDRVNEKLFF. In DNA form, the CDR3 reads TGTGCCAGCAGCTTGTTGTTCAGGGACAGAGTCAATGAAAAACTGTTTTTT.

The chain links TRBV7-2 to TRBJ1-1, with a weak D call TRBD1 (6 bases). The CDR3 is made up of 16 amino acids. Trimming took 5 bases from V and 0 from J, leaving 16 bases between them. Germline-derived CDR1 and CDR2 are SGHTA and FQGNSA. The CDR3 region is CASSGRTELMNTEAFF. The CDR3 DNA is TGTGCCAGCAGCGGGCGGACAGAACTTATGAACACTGAAGCTTTCTTT.

The rearrangement links TRBV9 to TRBJ1-4; TRBD1 matches 8 bases. CDR3 size: 16 residues. Germline loops: CDR1 SGDLS, CDR2 YYNGEE. The junction had 13 bases not matched to a gene; V was cut back by 4 bases and J by 8 bases. The chain's CDR3 is CASSPVGQGAWEKLFF. CDR3 coding DNA: TGTGCCAGCAGCCCCGTGGGCCAGGGGGCTTGGGAAAAACTGTTTTTT. Complete variable domain (other parts from reference TRBV9 and TRBJ1-4): DSGVTQTPKHLITATGQRVTLRCSPRSGDLSVYWYQQSLDQGLQFLIQYYNGEERAKGNILERFSAQQFPDLHSELNLSSLELGDSALYFCASSPVGQGAWEKLFFGSGTQLSVL.

This chain links TRBV9 with TRBJ2-1; D ambiguous. Germline CDR1 SGDLS, CDR2 YYNGEE. Trimming pared 0 bases from V and 12 bases from J, leaving 13 bases between. This CDR3 is 13 amino acids long. CDR3 region: CASSVEGSGRQFF. The CDR3 DNA reads TGTGCCAGCAGCGTAGAGGGCAGTGGCCGGCAGTTCTTC.

The CDR3 sequence: CASSRSTGGADTQYF. The DNA for the CDR3 is TGTGCCAGCAGTCGATCAACAGGGGGCGCAGATACGCAGTATTTT. The V call is TRBV6-2 or TRBV6-3, the J call TRBJ2-3; 9 positions match TRBD1. Germline lookup yields CDR1 MNHEY and CDR2 SVGEGT. Trimming at V came to 5 bases and at J to 4 bases, leaving 7 bases not matched to a gene. CDR3 length equals 15 residues.

The chain couples TRBV4-3 to TRBJ1-1; a possible D gene is TRBD1 (6 bases). The CDR3 sequence is 14 residues long. Germline V lookup: CDR1 LGHNA, CDR2 YSLEER. V was trimmed by 6 bases and J by 1 base, leaving 12 bases between them. This chain's CDR3 is CASSLDSGNTEAFF. The CDR3 DNA is TGCGCCAGCAGTCTGGACAGTGGGAACACTGAAGCTTTCTTT.

The rearrangement joins TRBV30 to TRBJ1-1; 7 nucleotides line up with TRBD1. This CDR3 has 14 residues. Germline V gene data show CDR1 as GTSNPN and CDR2 as SVGIG (reference sequence). V shed 4 bases, J shed 1 base, and the junction held 6 bases outside the gene matches. The CDR3 region has the DNA TGTGCCTGGACCGCCCGGGACAGGAACACTGAAGCTTTCTTT. As protein: CAWTARDRNTEAFF. Together with reference TRBV30 and TRBJ1-1, the CDR3 gives the full variable domain: SQTIHQWPATLVQPVGSPLSLECTVEGTSNPNLYWYRQAAGRGLQLLFYSVGIGQISSEVPQNLSASRPQDRQFILSSKKLLLSDSGFYLCAWTARDRNTEAFFGQGTRLTVV.